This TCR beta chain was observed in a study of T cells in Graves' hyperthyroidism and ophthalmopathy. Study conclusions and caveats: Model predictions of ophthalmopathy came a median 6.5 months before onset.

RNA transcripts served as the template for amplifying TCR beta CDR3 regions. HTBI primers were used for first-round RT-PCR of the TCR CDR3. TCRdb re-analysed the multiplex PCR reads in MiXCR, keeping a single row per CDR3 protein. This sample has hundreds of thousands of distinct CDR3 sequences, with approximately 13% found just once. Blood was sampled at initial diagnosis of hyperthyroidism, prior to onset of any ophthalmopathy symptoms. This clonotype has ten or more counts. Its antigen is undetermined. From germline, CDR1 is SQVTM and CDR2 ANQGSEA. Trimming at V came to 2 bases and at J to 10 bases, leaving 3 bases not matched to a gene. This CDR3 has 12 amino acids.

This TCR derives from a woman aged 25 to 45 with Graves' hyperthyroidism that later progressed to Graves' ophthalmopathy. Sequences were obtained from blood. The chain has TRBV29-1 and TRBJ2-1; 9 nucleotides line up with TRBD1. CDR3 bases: TGCAGCGTTGAACCTACAGGGGGCGAGCAGTTCTTC. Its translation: CSVEPTGGEQFF.